A single sample gave rise to the 12 T cell receptor beta chains below, sequenced in a study of blood T cell repertoires in COVID-19. Only in-frame clones appear in the TCRdb table, and some are missing; sequencing was by immunoSEQ multiplex PCR. The sample contains some 190,000 clones, 85% to 90% of which appear only once. The specimen was peripheral blood. The receptor set was obtained from a person between 70 and 80 years old with COVID-19, enrolled during active disease.

This CDR3 reads CASSRKDRGAYNSPLHF. CDR3 sequence (DNA): TGTGCCAGCAGCCGAAAGGACAGGGGCGCCTATAATTCACCCCTCCACTTT. J is TRBJ1-6 and V is TRBV3-1 (or the pseudogene TRBV3-2), with 9 bases identical to TRBD1. The ends lost 4 bases at V and 2 bases at J; junction bases unmatched: 6. The CDR3 spans 17 residues. CDR1 and CDR2 from the germline V gene are LGHDT and YNNKEL (reference sequence).

The chain recombines TRBV5-1 with TRBJ1-5; D possibly corresponds to TRBD1 (6 bases). Germline values: CDR1 SGHRS, CDR2 YFSETQ. The CDR3 has 15 amino acids. V gave up 4 bases and J gave up 4 bases, with 15 bases separating them. CDR3 in amino acids: CASSPGDILNQPQHF. CDR3 sequence (DNA): TGCGCCAGCAGCCCCGGGGACATACTAAATCAGCCCCAGCATTTT.

The rearrangement joins TRBV5-4 to TRBJ1-2; D remains ambiguous. This CDR3 region has 16 residues. Germline V gives CDR1 SGHNT, CDR2 YYREEE (reference sequence). V was trimmed by 4 bases and J by 6 bases, leaving 22 bases between them. CDR3 sequence reads: CASSLNFGRGTDGYTF. Here the CDR3 DNA reads TGTGCCAGCAGCCTAAATTTTGGCCGGGGTACTGATGGCTACACCTTC.

The CDR3 bases are TGTGCCAGCAGCCACACTAGTAGTGAGACCCAGTACTTC. Translating it yields CASSHTSSETQYF. V usage is TRBV3-1 (or the pseudogene TRBV3-2) and J usage is TRBJ2-5; D possibly corresponds to TRBD2 (5 bases). The V end was cut by 3 bases, the J end by 5 bases, with 10 bases between. The CDR3 totals 13 residues. The germline V gene encodes CDR1 LGHDT and CDR2 YNNKEL (reference sequence).

This rearrangement joins TRBV24-1 to TRBJ2-1, with 12 bases that match TRBD2. The CDR3 is made up of 16 amino acids. V trimming: 2 bases; J trimming: 5 bases; junction bases outside the gene matches: 3. Germline assignment: CDR1 KGHDR and CDR2 SFDVKD. The CDR3 region is CATSDWASGGDNEQFF. The DNA of the CDR3 is TGTGCCACCAGTGATTGGGCTAGCGGGGGGGACAATGAGCAGTTCTTC.

CDR3 protein: CASSFYNYGYTF. The CDR3 DNA reads TGTGCCAGCAGTTTTTATAACTATGGCTACACCTTC. This rearrangement joins TRBV28 to TRBJ1-2; D is unresolved. CDR1 and CDR2 from the germline V gene are MDHEN and SYDVKM. The CDR3 extends over 12 amino acids. Trimming removed 3 bases from V and 1 base from J, with 3 bases in between.

V usage is TRBV7-3 and J usage is TRBJ2-1, with 8 bases fitting TRBD2. CDR3 length equals 15 residues. Germline V gives CDR1 SGHTA, CDR2 FQGTGA. The junction had 4 bases not matched to a gene; V was cut back by 1 base and J by 5 bases. The CDR3: CASSLNGGRNNEQFF. CDR3 bases: TGTGCCAGCAGCTTAAACGGCGGGAGGAACAATGAGCAGTTCTTC.

The chain uses TRBV9 and TRBJ2-3; 7 positions agree with TRBD2. CDR3 length: 18 amino acids. V lost 0 bases to trimming and J lost 2 bases; unmatched junction nucleotides: 12. CDR1 is SGDLS and CDR2 is YYNGEE in the germline V gene. The CDR3 DNA reads as TGTGCCAGCAGCGTAGGGAGCGGGGCCACCCCCAACACAGATACGCAGTATTTT. This gives the protein CASSVGSGATPNTDTQYF.

This clone was seen a single time. This sequence joins TRBV3-1 (or the pseudogene TRBV3-2) and TRBJ2-7, with 11 bases that match TRBD2. V lost 6 bases, J lost 1 base, and 8 bases stayed unmatched. The germline gives CDR1 LGHDT, CDR2 YNNKEL (reference sequence). CDR3 length: 16 residues. The CDR3, as DNA: TGTGCCAGCAGTTTTAGCGGGGGGGCGAGTTCCTACGAGCAGTACTTC. Translated: CASSFSGGASSYEQYF.

The chain is built from TRBV6-5 and TRBJ1-6; 11 bases are a match to TRBD1. This CDR3 is 15 amino acids long. The V gene end was trimmed by 2 bases and the J gene end by 9 bases; junction bases not matched to a gene: 3. CDR1 is MNHEY, CDR2 SVGAGI, per germline. The CDR3 coding sequence is TGTGCCAGCAGTTACCAAGGGACAGGGGGTTCACCCCTCCACTTT. This encodes CASSYQGTGGSPLHF.

J is TRBJ1-1 and V is TRBV18, with 9 bases fitting TRBD1. Losses at the gene ends were 1 base for V and 3 bases for J; bases not matched to a gene: 3. Germline values: CDR1 KGHSH, CDR2 LQKENI. This CDR3 has 15 amino acids. The CDR3 spells CASSPQGQGYTEAFF. CDR3 nucleotide sequence: TGTGCCAGCTCACCACAGGGACAGGGTTACACTGAAGCTTTCTTT.

The chain combines TRBV7-2 with TRBJ2-1; 11 positions match TRBD2. The V and J ends lost 3 bases and 0 bases, in that order; junction bases with no gene match: 10. CDR1 is SGHTA, CDR2 FQGNSA, per germline. This CDR3 is built from 19 residues. The CDR3 sequence is CASSLRTSGHPYSYNEQFF. The DNA of the CDR3 is TGTGCCAGCAGCTTGCGGACTAGCGGGCATCCTTACTCCTACAATGAGCAGTTCTTC. The variable domain in full, completed from reference TRBV7-2 and TRBJ2-1, reads GAGVSQSPSNKVTEKGKDVELRCDPISGHTALYWYRQSLGQGLEFLIYFQGNSAPDKSGLPSDRFSAERTGGSVSTLTIQRTQQEDSAVYLCASSLRTSGHPYSYNEQFFGPGTRLTVL.